Listed below are T cell receptor beta chains from one sample, sequenced in a study of blood T cell repertoires in COVID-19. Libraries were prepared by immunoSEQ multiplex PCR; TCRdb keeps only in-frame clonotypes and omits some of them. The table lists about 310,000 clones, 75% to 90% of them singletons. Material for sequencing was PBMCs or T cells enriched from blood (not recorded which). These receptors all stem from a man aged 30 to 45 who had recovered from COVID-19. The CDR3 runs from the conserved cysteine through the conserved F or W. A D gene is named only where the DNA matches it firmly. A clone size is listed for some rows: how often the clone was seen (once, few, many), or a class if it is expanded.

len,v_gene,j_gene,d_gene,abundance,CDR3nt,CDR3aa
13,TRBV10-3,TRBJ2-3,NA,NA,TGTGCCCTCGGACAGTCGAGCACAGATACGCAGTATTTT,CALGQSSTDTQYF
16,TRBV3-1/TRBV3-2,TRBJ2-6,NA,NA,TGTGCCAGCAGCCTTGAACAGTTCTCTGGGGCCAACGTCCTGACTTTC,CASSLEQFSGANVLTF
20,TRBV3-1/TRBV3-2,TRBJ2-1,TRBD2,NA,TGTGCCAGCAGCCAAGATCTTCCTAGCGGGGGGCCCTTTTCCTACAATGAGCAGTTCTTC,CASSQDLPSGGPFSYNEQFF
16,TRBV6-5,TRBJ1-1,TRBD1,once,TGTGCCAGCAGTTATTCTACGGACAGGGGGCAGACTGAAGCTTTCTTT,CASSYSTDRGQTEAFF
13,TRBV7-9,TRBJ1-2,NA,once,TGTGCCAGCAGCTTGGCGGTGAACTATGGCTACACCTTC,CASSLAVNYGYTF
17,TRBV13,TRBJ1-2,NA,NA,TGTGCCAGCAGCTTAGAGGTAGGGGCAGCTACCAACTATGGCTACACCTTC,CASSLEVGAATNYGYTF
16,TRBV27,TRBJ2-7,TRBD2,NA,TGTGCCAGCAGTGGCCGCTTGGGGTGGGGGGGTTACGAGCAGTACTTC,CASSGRLGWGGYEQYF
18,TRBV5-4,TRBJ2-7,TRBD2,once,TGTGCCAGCAGCCTACGGACTAGCGGGGGGGCCGGGTTGTACGAGCAGTACTTC,CASSLRTSGGAGLYEQYF
19,TRBV5-8,TRBJ2-7,TRBD1,NA,TGTGCCAGCAGGGGCACAGGGGGTGCCCAATCCCCCAACAACTACGAGCAGTACTTC,CASRGTGGAQSPNNYEQYF
14,TRBV7-2,TRBJ1-1,NA,NA,TGTGCCAGCAGCTTATTGGGGGCGTACACTGAAGCTTTCTTT,CASSLLGAYTEAFF
14,TRBV13,TRBJ1-1,NA,NA,TGTGCCAGCAGCTTCCGGGGTACGAACACTGAAGCTTTCTTT,CASSFRGTNTEAFF
13,TRBV5-4,TRBJ1-1,NA,NA,TGTGCCAGCAGCTTACAGGGTAGCACTGAAGCTTTCTTT,CASSLQGSTEAFF
18,TRBV21-1,TRBJ1-2,NA,NA,TGTGCCAGCAGCAAAGATAGGGACAGGGGGCGGTTTTACTATGGCTACACCTTC,CASSKDRDRGRFYYGYTF
12,TRBV30,TRBJ2-7,NA,NA,TGTGCCTGGAAAGAGATATCCTACGAGCAGTACTTC,CAWKEISYEQYF
14,TRBV24-1,TRBJ1-2,NA,few,TGTGCCACCAGTGATTATTCGGCTAACTATGGCTACACCTTC,CATSDYSANYGYTF
14,TRBV5-5,TRBJ1-3,NA,NA,TGTGCCAGCAGCTTGGCCTCCGGGGTGAACACCATATATTTT,CASSLASGVNTIYF
12,TRBV11-2,TRBJ1-2,TRBD1,NA,TGTGCCAGCAGTCGGACAGGGTATGGCTACACCTTC,CASSRTGYGYTF
14,TRBV6-5,TRBJ1-1,TRBD1,NA,TGTGCCAGCAAAGCCGGGACAGGGGTAACTGAAGCTTTCTTT,CASKAGTGVTEAFF
16,TRBV6-1,TRBJ1-2,NA,NA,TGTGCCAGCAGTGAAGGGAGACAGCCTCTGACCTATGGCTACACCTTC,CASSEGRQPLTYGYTF
16,TRBV3-1/TRBV3-2,TRBJ1-4,NA,NA,TGTGCCAGCAGCCTAGGGGCGGAAAGAAAGAATGAAAAACTGTTTTTT,CASSLGAERKNEKLFF
12,TRBV30,TRBJ1-6,TRBD1,NA,TGTGCCTGGAGTGTAGCAGGGGGACCCCTCCACTTT,CAWSVAGGPLHF
13,TRBV4-3,TRBJ2-1,NA,NA,TGCGCCAGCAGCCACCGAGACTTTGATGAGCAGTTCTTC,CASSHRDFDEQFF
15,TRBV30,TRBJ2-7,TRBD1,NA,TGTGCCTGGAGGGGTTTCGTGGGACAGGGCTACGAGCAGTACTTC,CAWRGFVGQGYEQYF
17,TRBV4-1,TRBJ1-4,TRBD1,NA,TGCGCCAGCAGCCAACTCACGCCGGGACAGGGTAGCGAAAAACTGTTTTTT,CASSQLTPGQGSEKLFF
16,TRBV5-1,TRBJ2-2,TRBD1,NA,TGCGCCAGCAGCTTGGATCGACAGGGGGCGTCCGGGGAGCTGTTTTTT,CASSLDRQGASGELFF
15,TRBV30,TRBJ1-5,TRBD1,few,TGTGCCTGCCAGGGACAGGGGGGATACAATCAGCCCCAGCATTTT,CACQGQGGYNQPQHF
15,TRBV7-6,TRBJ2-1,NA,NA,TGTGCCAGCAGCCTCCGGGCAGGGCTTAACAATGAGCAGTTCTTC,CASSLRAGLNNEQFF
13,TRBV18,TRBJ1-6,TRBD1,NA,TGTGCCAGCTCACCAAGGGACAGGGGTCCCCTCCACTTT,CASSPRDRGPLHF
16,TRBV7-9,TRBJ2-3,NA,NA,TGTGCCAGCAGCTTAGAGGGGGGGGCCAGCACAGATACGCAGTATTTT,CASSLEGGASTDTQYF
13,TRBV7-2,TRBJ2-7,NA,NA,TGTGCCAGCAGCCCACGACTAGGCTACGAGCAGTACTTC,CASSPRLGYEQYF
17,TRBV19,TRBJ2-6,TRBD1,NA,TGTGCCAGTAGTTCCGTTCAGGGGGTCTCTGGGGCCAACGTCCTGACTTTC,CASSSVQGVSGANVLTF
16,TRBV5-1,TRBJ1-2,TRBD1,once,TGCGCCAGCAGCCCCCGAGGGGCGGGACAGCGGGATGGCTACACCTTC,CASSPRGAGQRDGYTF
12,TRBV12-3/TRBV12-4,TRBJ2-3,NA,NA,TGTGCCAGCAGTTTTTGGAGGTATACGCAGTATTTT,CASSFWRYTQYF
13,TRBV6-5,TRBJ1-2,TRBD1,NA,TGTGCCAGCCTATTCGGACAGGAATATGGCTACACCTTC,CASLFGQEYGYTF
14,TRBV7-9,TRBJ1-2,NA,NA,TGTGCCAGCAGCTTGCACAGCCTTAGCTATGGCTACACCTTC,CASSLHSLSYGYTF
13,TRBV5-1,TRBJ2-2,NA,few,TGCGCCAGCAGCTTGCAGGGGACCGGGGAGCTGTTTTTT,CASSLQGTGELFF
16,TRBV7-2,TRBJ2-1,TRBD1,NA,TGTGCCAGCAGCTCCGAGCCACCAGACAGGGGCAATGAGCAGTTCTTC,CASSSEPPDRGNEQFF
12,TRBV30,TRBJ1-1,NA,NA,TGTGCCTGGAGCGAGAAGAACACTGAAGCTTTCTTT,CAWSEKNTEAFF
13,TRBV7-9,TRBJ2-7,NA,NA,TGTGCCAGCAGCTTAGCGGGGGGCTACGAGCAGTACTTC,CASSLAGGYEQYF
19,TRBV4-2,TRBJ1-6,TRBD1,few,TGTGCCAGCAGCCCTTACCAAAGTCCCGGGACAGCTTTTAATTCACCCCTCCACTTT,CASSPYQSPGTAFNSPLHF
14,TRBV27,TRBJ2-5,NA,NA,TGTGCCAGCAGTTTACGGGGGAGTGGAGAGACCCAGTACTTC,CASSLRGSGETQYF
13,TRBV4-1,TRBJ1-4,NA,NA,TGCGCCAGCAGCCAAGATAGTTATGAAAAACTGTTTTTT,CASSQDSYEKLFF